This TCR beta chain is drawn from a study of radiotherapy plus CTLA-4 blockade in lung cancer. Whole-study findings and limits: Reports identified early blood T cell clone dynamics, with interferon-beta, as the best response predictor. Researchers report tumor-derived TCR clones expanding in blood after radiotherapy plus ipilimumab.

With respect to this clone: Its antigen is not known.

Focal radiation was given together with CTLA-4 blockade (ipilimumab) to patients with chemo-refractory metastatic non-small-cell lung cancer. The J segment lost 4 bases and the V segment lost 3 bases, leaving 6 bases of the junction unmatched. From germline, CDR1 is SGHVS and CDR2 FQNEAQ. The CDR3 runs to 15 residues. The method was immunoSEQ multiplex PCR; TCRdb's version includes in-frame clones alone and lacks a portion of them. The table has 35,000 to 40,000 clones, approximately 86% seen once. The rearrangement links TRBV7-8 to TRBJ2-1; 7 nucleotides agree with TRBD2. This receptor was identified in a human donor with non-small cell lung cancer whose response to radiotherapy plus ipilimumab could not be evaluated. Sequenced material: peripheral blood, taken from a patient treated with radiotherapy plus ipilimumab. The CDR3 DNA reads TGTGCCAGCAGCTTTTTGGGAGGGTCTTACAATGAGCAGTTCTTC. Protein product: CASSFLGGSYNEQFF.